These 13 T cell receptor beta chains originate from one sample sequenced in a study of T-cell memory formation after mild COVID-19. TCRdb independently ran MiXCR on the 5' RACE reads; one entry per CDR3 protein. The sample shows 400,000 or so distinct CDR3 sequences, more than 20% of them seen only once. The sequenced material came from PBMCs or a T cell subset sorted from them (not recorded which). Every receptor here comes from an adult woman who had mild COVID-19 (a few samples of this study predate the infection). Cell type and time point are not known.

This clonotype was counted many times. V gene TRBV20-1 combines with J gene TRBJ1-1; D is unresolved. The CDR3 contains 12 residues. V lost 7 bases and J 5 bases, leaving 14 bases between the germline ends. Per the germline V gene, CDR1 is DFQATT and CDR2 is SNEGSKA (reference sequence). The CDR3 here is CSGGRRETEAFF. The DNA for the CDR3 is TGCAGTGGCGGCAGGCGGGAGACTGAAGCTTTCTTT.

The gene calls are TRBV18 and TRBJ1-1; a weak D match, TRBD1 (6 bases). Germline V CDR1 and CDR2: KGHSH, LQKENI. The CDR3 is made up of 12 amino acids. Trimming cost V 5 bases and J 4 bases, with 8 bases left between them. CDR3 sequence reads: CASSTQGTEAFF. CDR3 sequence (DNA): TGTGCCAGCTCAACACAGGGCACTGAAGCTTTCTTT.

The J gene is TRBJ2-1, the V gene TRBV12-3 or TRBV12-4; tentative D call: TRBD2 (6 bases). Trimming took 1 base from V and 0 from J, leaving 13 bases between them. The CDR3 loop spans 17 amino acids. The CDR3 sequence is CASSLGLVGGSYNEQFF. DNA of the CDR3: TGTGCCAGCAGTTTAGGACTCGTGGGAGGCTCCTACAATGAGCAGTTCTTC.

This clonotype was counted between two and nine times. The CDR3 here is CSVGSSYEQYF. The CDR3 nucleotides are TGCAGCGTCGGGAGCTCCTACGAGCAGTACTTC. This chain joins TRBV29-1 and TRBJ2-7; possibly TRBD2 for D (6 bases). This CDR3 contains 11 residues. From germline, CDR1 is SQVTM and CDR2 ANQGSEA. V lost 6 bases and J 0 bases, leaving 6 bases between the germline ends.

V is TRBV5-5 and J is TRBJ2-7; TRBD1 is a possible D gene (6 bases). This CDR3 region has 14 residues. V lost 1 base and J lost 0, with 8 bases in between. The germline V gene encodes CDR1 SGHKS and CDR2 YYEKEE (reference sequence). CDR3 loop: CASSLQTGSYEQYF. The CDR3 nucleotides read TGTGCCAGCAGCTTGCAGACAGGCTCCTACGAGCAGTACTTC. The full variable domain, in which reference TRBV5-5 and TRBJ2-7 provide the parts outside the CDR3, is DAGVTQSPTHLIKTRGQQVTLRCSPISGHKSVSWYQQVLGQGPQFIFQYYEKEERGRGNFPDRFSARQFPNYSSELNVNALLLGDSALYLCASSLQTGSYEQYFGPGTRLTVT.

The chain links TRBV5-6 to TRBJ2-7; perhaps TRBD2 as D (5 bases). CDR3 length: 13 amino acids. CDR1 and CDR2 (germline): SGHDT, YYEEEE. V lost 4 bases to trimming and J lost 2 bases, with 10 bases between them. The CDR3 DNA follows: TGTGCCAGCAGCGAGGGATGGGCCTACGAGCAGTACTTC. This encodes CASSEGWAYEQYF. Complete variable domain (other parts from reference TRBV5-6 and TRBJ2-7): DAGVTQSPTHLIKTRGQQVTLRCSPKSGHDTVSWYQQALGQGPQFIFQYYEEEERQRGNFPDRFSGHQFPNYSSELNVNALLLGDSALYLCASSEGWAYEQYFGPGTRLTVT.

This clonotype was recorded a few times. The CDR3 sequence: CASSVEAFTNYGYTF. DNA for the CDR3: TGTGCCAGCAGCGTAGAGGCCTTCACCAACTATGGCTACACCTTC. This chain uses TRBV9 with TRBJ1-2; D unclear. The CDR3 extends over 15 amino acids. Trimming left V 0 bases short and J 2 bases short, with 11 bases between. Per the germline V gene, CDR1 is SGDLS and CDR2 is YYNGEE.

This clonotype was recorded a few times. The chain couples TRBV9 to TRBJ2-1; TRBD2 agrees at 10 bases. J lost 7 bases, V lost 1 base, and 5 bases had no gene match. Germline V gene data show CDR1 as SGDLS and CDR2 as YYNGEE. CDR3 size: 15 residues. CDR3 DNA: TGTGCCAGCAGCGTATCGGGACTAGCGATAAATGAGCAGTTCTTC. This codes for CASSVSGLAINEQFF. The variable domain in full, with the rest retrieved from reference TRBV9 and TRBJ2-1, is DSGVTQTPKHLITATGQRVTLRCSPRSGDLSVYWYQQSLDQGLQFLIQYYNGEERAKGNILERFSAQQFPDLHSELNLSSLELGDSALYFCASSVSGLAINEQFFGPGTRLTVL.

This clonotype was found a few times. This rearrangement joins TRBV10-3 to TRBJ1-1; D not resolved. The CDR3 length is 13 residues. Trimming removed 6 bases at V and 6 bases at J, with 14 bases between. CDR1 is ENHRY and CDR2 is SYGVKD in the germline V gene. CDR3 coding DNA: TGTGCCATCAGCCGCCCCGGGGAATCTGAAGCTTTCTTT. This encodes CAISRPGESEAFF.

This clonotype was recorded a few times. The chain employs TRBV9 and TRBJ1-4, with TRBD1 as a possible D gene (5 bases). V lost 4 bases, J lost 5 bases, and 15 bases lay in between. Per germline, CDR1 SGDLS and CDR2 YYNGEE. This CDR3 has 15 residues. This CDR3 reads CASSSRGVDNEKLFF. CDR3 nucleotides: TGTGCCAGCAGCTCCCGGGGGGTCGACAATGAAAAACTGTTTTTT.

The rearrangement uses TRBV6-5 and TRBJ2-7, with 11 bases that match TRBD1. Germline CDR1 MNHEY, CDR2 SVGAGI. The CDR3 totals 16 residues. With V trimmed by 2 bases and J by 4 bases, 7 bases remained unmatched. The CDR3 nucleotides are TGTGCCAGCAGTTACGGGACAGGGGGGTGGTTGTACGAGCAGTACTTC. Protein product: CASSYGTGGWLYEQYF.

This clonotype appeared a few times. V gene TRBV5-1 combines with J gene TRBJ2-7; 7 positions agree with TRBD1. Germline V gives CDR1 SGHRS, CDR2 YFSETQ. This CDR3 contains 15 residues. V lost 5 bases and J lost 0; bases outside the gene matches: 8. The CDR3 nucleotides read TGCGCCAGCAGGGCTCAAGGGACAGCCTCCTACGAGCAGTACTTC. This sequence encodes CASRAQGTASYEQYF.

The CDR3: CSARATGTENTEAFF. The CDR3 coding sequence is TGCAGTGCTAGAGCAACCGGGACAGAGAACACTGAAGCTTTCTTT. The rearrangement uses TRBV20-1 and TRBJ1-1; TRBD1 agrees at 7 bases. The CDR3 length is 15 residues. In germline, CDR1 is DFQATT, CDR2 SNEGSKA (reference sequence). V lost 1 base to trimming and J lost 1 base; unmatched junction nucleotides: 6.